This T cell receptor beta chain was identified in a study of tumor-infiltrating lymphocytes in primary liver carcinoma. Co-extracted RNA and DNA came from roughly 21-30 mg of unsorted bulk tissue. All patients had surgically resected primary liver carcinoma. With around 490 ng total RNA as template and a constant-region primer, TCR beta cDNA was made. Slightly modified ARM-PCR, run as three nested multiplex PCR rounds, produced the TCR beta libraries. A C-beta reverse primer and TRBV1-TRBV30 forward primers served in each of the first two PCR rounds, at ten to eleven cycles apiece. TCRdb itself ran the multiplex PCR reads through MiXCR, one entry per CDR3 protein. Found here are about 74,000 distinct CDR3 sequences, roughly 69% of them singletons; the top ten hold 25% to 30%. This clonotype was detected ten times or more. The CDR3 runs to 15 residues. In germline, CDR1 is SGDLS, CDR2 YYNGEE. The V end lost 4 bases, the J end lost 4 bases, and 12 bases lay between the germline ends.

The sequenced sample was liver tumor tissue from sampling region 4. The sample's subset: tumor region T4, right-lateral pole. The gene calls are TRBV9 and TRBJ1-6; D perhaps matches TRBD1 (6 bases). The sequence was obtained from a man aged 35 to 55 with primary liver carcinoma and hepatitis B virus infection. DNA of the CDR3: TGTGCCAGCAGCATTACGGACAGTTATAATTCACCCCTCCACTTT. It is translated as CASSITDSYNSPLHF.